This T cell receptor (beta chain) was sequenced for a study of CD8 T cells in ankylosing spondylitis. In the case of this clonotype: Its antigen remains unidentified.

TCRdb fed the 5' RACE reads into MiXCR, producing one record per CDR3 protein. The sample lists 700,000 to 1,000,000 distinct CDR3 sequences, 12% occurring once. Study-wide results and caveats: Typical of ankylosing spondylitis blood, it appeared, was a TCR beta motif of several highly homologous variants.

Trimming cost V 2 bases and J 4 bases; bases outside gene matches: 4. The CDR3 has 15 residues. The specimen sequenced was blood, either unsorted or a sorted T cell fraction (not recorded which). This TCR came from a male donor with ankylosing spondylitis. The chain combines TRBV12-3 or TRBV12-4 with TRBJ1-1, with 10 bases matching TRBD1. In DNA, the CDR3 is TGTGCCAGCAGTTTATATAGGACAGGGGGCACTGAAGCTTTCTTT. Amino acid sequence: CASSLYRTGGTEAFF.